The 9 T cell receptor beta chains reported below all come from one sample, sequenced in a study of blood T cell repertoires in COVID-19 (dated by TCRdb to the early 2020s). The library relied on the immunoSEQ multiplex PCR assay. Here the immuneACCESS table is served through TCRdb, limited to in-frame sequences with V and J called. Missing clones are a known gap in these copies; in checked studies unresolved V genes cover under half, and the rest lacks a known reason. Here the sample has about 370,000 clones; roughly 90% occur a single time. Around 3% of the sample rests with the top ten. Source material: peripheral blood. Receptors were obtained from a woman aged 30 to 39 with COVID-19, enrolled during active disease.

The chain carries TRBV4-1 and TRBJ2-3; D gene ambiguous. This CDR3 contains 12 residues. The germline V and J ends were trimmed by 3 bases and 5 bases, with 6 bases remaining between them. CDR1 and CDR2 from the germline V gene are MGHRA and YSYEKL. The CDR3 coding sequence is TGCGCCAGCAGCCACCGAGGAGATACGCAGTATTTT. Protein sequence: CASSHRGDTQYF.

The chain employs TRBV4-1 and TRBJ2-7; 15 bases match TRBD2. Unmatched junction bases numbered 4, after V lost 0 bases and J lost 1 base. CDR1 MGHRA and CDR2 YSYEKL come from the germline V gene. The CDR3 has 18 amino acids. The CDR3 is CASSQDGLAGGPSYEQYF. As DNA, the CDR3 is TGCGCCAGCAGCCAAGATGGACTAGCGGGGGGGCCGTCCTACGAGCAGTACTTC.

This chain connects TRBV11-3 to TRBJ2-1, with TRBD2 matching over 13 bases. V lost 5 bases and J lost 7; bases outside the gene matches: 5. The CDR3 covers 15 residues. Germline assignment: CDR1 SGHNT and CDR2 YENEEA. CDR3 protein: CASSPRTSGSNEQFF. DNA of the CDR3: TGTGCCAGCAGCCCCCGGACTAGCGGGAGTAATGAGCAGTTCTTC.

J is TRBJ2-7 and V is TRBV28; the match to TRBD1 covers 11 bases. Germline lookup yields CDR1 MDHEN and CDR2 SYDVKM. The CDR3 spans 14 residues. The trim removed 5 bases at V and 6 bases at J, leaving 6 bases unmatched. The CDR3 DNA is TGTGCCAGCAGTAGGACAGGGGGCAGGGTCGAGCAGTACGTC. The encoded protein is CASSRTGGRVEQYV.

The rearrangement links TRBV27 to TRBJ1-2, with D possibly TRBD1 on 5 matching bases. Per the germline V gene, CDR1 is MNHEY and CDR2 is SMNVEV (reference sequence). Trimming took off 6 bases at V and 6 bases at J, with 14 bases between the two ends. The CDR3 contains 13 residues. Written as DNA, the CDR3 is TGTGCCAGCAGCCTCCGGGGGGGAGATGGCTACACCTTC. It codes for CASSLRGGDGYTF.

The V call is TRBV2, the J call TRBJ1-2, with TRBD1 matching over 8 bases. Per germline, CDR1 SNHLY and CDR2 FYNNEI. The trim removed 6 bases at V and 7 bases at J, leaving 7 bases unmatched. The CDR3 covers 13 residues. The CDR3 here is CASRWTGSGGYTF. Written as DNA, the CDR3 is TGTGCCAGCAGATGGACAGGGAGTGGTGGCTACACCTTC.

V gene TRBV9 combines with J gene TRBJ1-3, with TRBD1 matching over 7 bases. The CDR3 spans 17 residues. Trimming cost V 4 bases and J 0 bases; bases outside gene matches: 10. Germline lookup yields CDR1 SGDLS and CDR2 YYNGEE. The CDR3 region has the DNA TGTGCCAGCAGCCCCCAATGGACAGGCCCCTCTGGAAACACCATATATTTT. This gives the protein CASSPQWTGPSGNTIYF.

The genes are TRBV2 and TRBJ2-3; TRBD2 aligns across 8 bases. The germline V gene encodes CDR1 SNHLY and CDR2 FYNNEI. V shed 4 bases, J shed 5 bases, and the junction held 8 bases outside the gene matches. The CDR3 sequence is 15 residues long. DNA for the CDR3: TGTGCCAGCAGTGGGTTGAGCGGGAGTGGAGATACGCAGTATTTT. Its protein is CASSGLSGSGDTQYF.

The chain is built from TRBV6-1 and TRBJ2-1; 11 bases map to TRBD2. CDR1 is MNHNS and CDR2 is SASEGT in the germline V gene. The CDR3 sequence is 16 residues long. J was trimmed by 11 bases and V by 0 bases; bases with no gene match: 9. The CDR3 region has the DNA TGTGCCAGCAGTGAAGCGGCACTCCTAGCGGGGGGCAAGCAGTTCTTC. Encoded protein: CASSEAALLAGGKQFF.